The entry that follows covers one T cell receptor beta chain sequence. This entry comes from a study of cytomegalovirus exposure and HLA in healthy donors. PCR was performed using 60 Vbeta and 13 Jbeta primers. Profiled with immunoSEQ multiplex PCR; TCRdb holds only in-frame clones, not every one. The sample contains 150,000 to 200,000 clones, roughly three quarters of which appear only once. The V end was cut by 3 bases, the J end by 5 bases, with 17 bases between. The CDR3 is made up of 15 amino acids. The V gene's germline CDR1 is SGHVS and CDR2 FNYEAQ. Sample: PBMCs. This TCR was sampled from a woman aged 50 to 65 in good health and CMV-seronegative. V and J are TRBV7-6 and TRBJ2-7; no reliable D call. CDR3 amino acids: CASSFRQGRSDEQYF. CDR3 DNA sequence: TGTGCCAGCAGCTTTAGACAAGGCCGCTCGGACGAGCAGTACTTC.